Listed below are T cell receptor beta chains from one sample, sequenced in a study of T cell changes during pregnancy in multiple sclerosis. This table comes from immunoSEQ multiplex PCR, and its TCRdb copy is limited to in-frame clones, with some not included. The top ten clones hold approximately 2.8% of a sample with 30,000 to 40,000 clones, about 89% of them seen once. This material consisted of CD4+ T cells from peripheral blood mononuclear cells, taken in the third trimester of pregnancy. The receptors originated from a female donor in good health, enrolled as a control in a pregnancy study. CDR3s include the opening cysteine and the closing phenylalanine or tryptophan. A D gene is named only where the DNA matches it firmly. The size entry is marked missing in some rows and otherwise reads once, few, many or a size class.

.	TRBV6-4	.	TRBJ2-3	TGTGCCACGCGGGATCCGGGCACAGATACGCAGTATTTT	CATRDPGTDTQYF
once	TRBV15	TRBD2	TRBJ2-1	TGTGCCGCCTCACCGGGACTAGCTATCTTCAATGAGCAGTTCTTC	CAASPGLAIFNEQFF
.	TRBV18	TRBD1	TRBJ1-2	TGTGCCAGCTCACCACTAGGGGGCTACGGCTACACCTTC	CASSPLGGYGYTF
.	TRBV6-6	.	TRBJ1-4	TGTGCCAGCAGCCTACAGGCGGCAACTAATGAAAAACTGTTTTTT	CASSLQAATNEKLFF
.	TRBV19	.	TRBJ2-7	TGTGCCAGTAGTGTCCAGGGCTACGAGCAGTACTTC	CASSVQGYEQYF
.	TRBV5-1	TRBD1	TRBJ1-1	TGCGCCAGCAGCCCTGGACAGGGGAGGTTGGACACTGAAGCTTTCTTT	CASSPGQGRLDTEAFF
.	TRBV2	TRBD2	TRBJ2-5	TGTGCCAGCAGATCGACTAGCGGGGGGAAAGAGACCCAGTACTTC	CASRSTSGGKETQYF
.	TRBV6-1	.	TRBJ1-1	TGTGCCAGCAGTGATTACAGGTCCTTGATGAACACTGAAGCTTTCTTT	CASSDYRSLMNTEAFF
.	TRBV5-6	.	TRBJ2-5	TGTGCCAGCAGCTTACCCAGGGTTGAGACCCAGTACTTC	CASSLPRVETQYF
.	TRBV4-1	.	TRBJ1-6	TGCGCCAGCAGCCAAGGGTGGTCGAGCTCCTATAATTCACCCCTCCACTTT	CASSQGWSSSYNSPLHF
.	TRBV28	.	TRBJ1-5	TGTGCCAGCAGTCGACCGGGACTCACGCCTTATCAGCCCCAGCATTTT	CASSRPGLTPYQPQHF
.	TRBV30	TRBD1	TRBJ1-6	TGTGCCTGGAGTGTACTTCACAGGGGAATGTCCCTCCACTTT	CAWSVLHRGMSLHF
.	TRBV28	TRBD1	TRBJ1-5	TGTGCCAGCAGTCGGACAGGGCGGACTCAGCCCCAGCATTTT	CASSRTGRTQPQHF
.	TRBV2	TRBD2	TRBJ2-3	TGTGCCAGCAGTGCCCGGAGGCTAGCGGGGGGGCCCTCAGATACGCAGTATTTT	CASSARRLAGGPSDTQYF
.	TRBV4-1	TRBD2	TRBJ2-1	TGCGCCAGCAGCCAAGTCACGGCGGGAGCTCGAAGTGAGCAGTTCTTC	CASSQVTAGARSEQFF
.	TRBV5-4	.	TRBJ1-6	TGTGCCAGCAGCTTGGGTGGAGGTATGGATTCACCCCTCCACTTT	CASSLGGGMDSPLHF
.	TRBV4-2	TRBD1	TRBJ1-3	TGTGCCAGCAGCCAAAGGTCCCCGAGACAGGGGGCGCATGACTCTGGAAACACCATATATTTT	CASSQRSPRQGAHDSGNTIYF
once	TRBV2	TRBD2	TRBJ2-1	TGTGCCAGCAGTGTATCTTTAGCGGGCCAAGTTGAGCAGTTCTTC	CASSVSLAGQVEQFF
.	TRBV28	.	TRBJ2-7	TGTGCCAGCAGTTCACTCGGGGGGCGCAAGTACGAGCAGTACTTC	CASSSLGGRKYEQYF
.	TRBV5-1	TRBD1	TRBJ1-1	TGCGCCAGCAGCCCGGACAGGGGCACTGAAGCTTTCTTT	CASSPDRGTEAFF
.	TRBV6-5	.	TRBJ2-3	TGTGCCAGCAGTTTATTTAGCGCGAGCACAGATACGCAGTATTTT	CASSLFSASTDTQYF
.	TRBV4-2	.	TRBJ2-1	TGTGCCAGCAGCAAGAGGCGCGACAATGAGCAGTTCTTC	CASSKRRDNEQFF
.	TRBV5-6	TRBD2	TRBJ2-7	TGTGCCAGCAGCCCGGGACTAGCGGGAAGCGAGCAGTACTTC	CASSPGLAGSEQYF
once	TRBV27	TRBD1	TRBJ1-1	TGTGCCAGCAGTTCCTACAGGGGCACTGAAGCTTTCTTT	CASSSYRGTEAFF
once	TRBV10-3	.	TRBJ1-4	TGTGCCATCAGGGACAGCTGGAAAAAGGGATTGTTTTTT	CAIRDSWKKGLFF
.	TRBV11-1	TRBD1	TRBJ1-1	TGTGCCAGCAGCCGGACAGGGAACACTGAAGCTTTCTTT	CASSRTGNTEAFF
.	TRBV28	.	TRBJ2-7	TGTGCCAGCAAGGCCCAACAGGAGACGGCCGAGCAGTACTTC	CASKAQQETAEQYF
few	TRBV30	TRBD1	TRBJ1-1	TGTGCCTGGGACAGGGAGCGCACTGAAGCTTTCTTT	CAWDRERTEAFF
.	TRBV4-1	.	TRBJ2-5	TGCGCCAGCAGCCAAGTTAGGACATACCAAGAGACCCAGTACTTC	CASSQVRTYQETQYF